The sequence of this T cell receptor (beta chain) was determined in a study of Graves' ophthalmopathy and Graves' hyperthyroidism. The term stable hyperthyroidism indicated an absence of ophthalmopathy within 18 months of follow-up. This clonotype came up a few times. Its antigen is not identified. At one end the junction does not follow the germline gene, possibly because of a read error. The study amplified TCR beta CDR3 regions using RNA transcripts. Investigators did first-round RT-PCR with HTBI primers, then second-round multiplex PCR. A single record per CDR3 protein comes from TCRdb applying MiXCR to the multiplex PCR reads. The sample consists of about 620,000 distinct CDR3 sequences, 20% to 25% of them appearing once. Study outcomes and limitations: Forecasting of ophthalmopathy progression by the model achieved around 68% sensitivity and less than 80% specificity.

The CDR3 runs to 15 residues. The V gene's germline CDR1 is MNHEY and CDR2 SVGAGI. J is TRBJ1-5 and V is TRBV6-5; 9 bases are shared with TRBD1. This receptor was taken from a woman aged 18 to 35 with stable Graves' hyperthyroidism. Some clones in this sample may be carry-over from other donors' samples. The sequencing input was peripheral blood. For the CDR3, the DNA is TGTGCCAGCAGTTACACCAACAGGGGGCATCAGCCCCGGCATTTT. It translates to CASSYTNRGHQPRHF.